Presented here are 27 T cell receptor beta chains from one specimen sequenced in a study of cytomegalovirus exposure and HLA in healthy donors. The PCR was carried out with 60 Vbeta primers and 13 Jbeta primers. Only in-frame clones appear in the TCRdb table, and some are missing; sequencing was by immunoSEQ multiplex PCR. This table has approximately 100,000 clones, about three quarters appearing once. The sequenced material came from PBMCs. The receptors were sampled from a woman aged 40 to 50 in good health and CMV-seropositive.

The V gene is TRBV7-8, the J gene TRBJ1-1; a weak D match, TRBD1 (5 bases). Germline assignment: CDR1 SGHVS and CDR2 FQNEAQ. This CDR3 is built from 16 residues. The V end lost 2 bases, the J end lost 5 bases, and 18 bases lay between the germline ends. For the CDR3, the DNA is TGTGCCAGCAGCTTAAATATAAGGGGAGGTGGTACTGAAGCTTTCTTT. Protein: CASSLNIRGGGTEAFF.

The rearrangement links TRBV5-6 to TRBJ2-7; D is perhaps TRBD2 (6 bases). Trimming took off 5 bases at V and 3 bases at J, with 21 bases between the two ends. Germline V gene sequence: CDR1 SGHDT, CDR2 YYEEEE. The CDR3 totals 16 residues. The chain's CDR3 is CASRYLGGSRFYEQYF. The CDR3 DNA is TGTGCCAGCAGGTATTTAGGAGGGTCCAGGTTCTACGAGCAGTACTTC.

The chain uses TRBV6-5 and TRBJ1-5; weak D call: TRBD1 (6 bases). The CDR3 consists of 15 residues. Germline loops: CDR1 MNHEY, CDR2 SVGAGI. V was cut by 0 bases and J by 1 base, with 7 bases left in between. The CDR3 loop reads CASSYSRGSNQPQHF. CDR3 nucleotides: TGTGCCAGCAGTTACTCTAGGGGGAGCAATCAGCCCCAGCATTTT.

Of note for this clone: This sample includes further DNA sequences coding for the same CDR3. The chain employs TRBV18 and TRBJ2-2; 8 bases are shared with TRBD1. The germline gives CDR1 KGHSH, CDR2 LQKENI. V trimming: 3 bases; J trimming: 1 base; junction bases outside the gene matches: 1. The CDR3 has 15 amino acids. CDR3 DNA: TGTGCCAGCTCACCTGGGACAGGGAACACCGGGGAGCTGTTTTTT. This encodes CASSPGTGNTGELFF.

This clone appeared a few times. The chain is built from TRBV11-2 and TRBJ1-3; D perhaps matches TRBD1 (5 bases). CDR1 and CDR2 from the germline V gene are SGHAT and FQNNGV. This CDR3 spans 16 amino acids. Between the trimmed V and J ends, which lost 3 bases and 3 bases, there was a span of 15 bases. The CDR3 DNA follows: TGTGCCAGCAGCTTCCAATCGGGGGAGAGTGGAAACACCATATATTTT. As protein: CASSFQSGESGNTIYF.

V is TRBV6-1 and J is TRBJ1-2; D is unresolved. There are 14 residues in the CDR3. The ends were cut back, 10 bases at V and 4 bases at J, with 19 bases in the middle. Germline V lookup: CDR1 MNHNS, CDR2 SASEGT. CDR3 in amino acids: CATFSHRGLYGYTF. The CDR3 region has the DNA TGTGCCACCTTTTCGCACAGAGGGCTCTATGGCTACACCTTC.

The chain employs TRBV7-6 and TRBJ2-5, with TRBD2 matching over 9 bases. Unmatched junction bases numbered 17, after V lost 1 base and J lost 2 bases. The CDR3 is made up of 20 amino acids. CDR1 and CDR2 from the germline V gene are SGHVS and FNYEAQ. CDR3 loop: CASSLDSGAGGLRDQETQYF. CDR3 sequence (DNA): TGTGCCAGCAGCTTAGATTCCGGAGCGGGGGGTCTTCGGGATCAAGAGACCCAGTACTTC.

This chain joins TRBV9 and TRBJ2-3, with 7 bases fitting TRBD2. Germline trimming cut 4 bases from V and 4 bases from J; bases unmatched to any gene: 9. This CDR3 has 15 amino acids. CDR1 SGDLS and CDR2 YYNGEE come from the germline V gene. The CDR3 region is CASSPSTGGADTQYF. The CDR3 nucleotides read TGTGCCAGCAGCCCTTCGACGGGGGGTGCAGATACGCAGTATTTT.

The chain has TRBV29-1 and TRBJ2-5; 7 bases map to TRBD1. Germline V gene lookup returns CDR1 SQVTM and CDR2 ANQGSEA. The CDR3 is made up of 19 amino acids. The V and J ends lost 0 bases and 1 base, in that order; junction bases with no gene match: 17. This chain's CDR3 is CSVEEATGQKDSSQETQYF. The CDR3 nucleotides are TGCAGCGTTGAAGAAGCTACGGGACAGAAGGATTCTTCCCAAGAGACCCAGTACTTC.

The rearrangement joins TRBV5-1 to TRBJ2-6; tentative D call: TRBD1 (5 bases). The ends were cut back, 1 base at V and 2 bases at J, with 7 bases in the middle. CDR1 SGHRS and CDR2 YFSETQ come from the germline V gene. This CDR3 is 15 amino acids long. The CDR3 reads CASSLQGPGANVLTF. CDR3 nucleotide sequence: TGCGCCAGCAGCTTGCAGGGTCCTGGGGCCAACGTCCTGACTTTC.

The rearrangement joins TRBV27 to TRBJ2-3, with D unresolved. The CDR3 contains 16 residues. The V gene lost 6 bases and the J gene lost 1 base, with 17 bases spanning the gap. Germline V gene lookup returns CDR1 MNHEY and CDR2 SMNVEV (reference sequence). The CDR3 spells CASSKVPRRGTDTQYF. CDR3 bases: TGTGCCAGCAGCAAAGTTCCTAGAAGAGGCACAGATACGCAGTATTTT.

The genes are TRBV5-1 and TRBJ2-5, with a weak D call TRBD1 (5 bases). V gave up 5 bases and J gave up 2 bases, with 7 bases separating them. Germline V gives CDR1 SGHRS, CDR2 YFSETQ. This CDR3 is built from 12 residues. The CDR3: CASSPGQETQYF. The CDR3 coding sequence is TGCGCCAGCAGTCCAGGGCAAGAGACCCAGTACTTC.

The chain joins TRBV25-1 to TRBJ2-2; TRBD1 agrees at 7 bases. The CDR3 length is 14 residues. Germline assignment: CDR1 MGHDK and CDR2 SYGVNS. V lost 6 bases, J lost 5 bases, and 6 bases stayed unmatched. The CDR3 sequence: CASRSTGWTGELFF. In DNA form, the CDR3 reads TGTGCCAGCAGGTCGACAGGGTGGACCGGGGAGCTGTTTTTT.

This clone was recorded only once. The CDR3 protein is CATSRGDRGRSEQYF. The CDR3 bases are TGTGCCACCAGCAGAGGTGACAGGGGGCGCAGCGAGCAGTACTTC. V is TRBV15 and J is TRBJ2-7, with 10 positions matching TRBD1. Germline V gene lookup returns CDR1 LNHNV and CDR2 YYDKDF (reference sequence). The CDR3 length is 15 residues. Trimming at V came to 1 base and at J to 6 bases, leaving 6 bases not matched to a gene.

This sequence joins TRBV2 and TRBJ2-3, with a tentative D call TRBD2 (6 bases). CDR3 length equals 12 residues. The V gene lost 4 bases and the J gene lost 7 bases, with 9 bases spanning the gap. Germline CDR1 SNHLY, CDR2 FYNNEI. The chain's CDR3 is CASSGDSYTQYF. The CDR3 DNA follows: TGTGCCAGCAGTGGGGACTCTTATACGCAGTATTTT.

The rearrangement uses TRBV6-5 and TRBJ1-2, with D perhaps matching TRBD1 (6 bases). The CDR3 is 13 residues long. Trimming shortened V by 2 bases and J by 7 bases, and 11 bases separated the two germline ends. Germline lookup yields CDR1 MNHEY and CDR2 SVGAGI. In nucleotides, the CDR3 is TGTGCCAGCAGTTACACTGGACAGTCTGGCTACACCTTC. Translated, it gives CASSYTGQSGYTF.

This chain uses TRBV5-4 with TRBJ1-6; possible D gene TRBD1, 6 bases. The V gene's germline CDR1 is SGHNT and CDR2 YYREEE (reference sequence). This CDR3 is 14 amino acids long. Trimming took off 0 bases at V and 9 bases at J, with 10 bases between the two ends. CDR3 amino acids: CASSLGQGTSPLHF. In DNA form, the CDR3 reads TGTGCCAGCAGCTTGGGGCAGGGGACTTCACCCCTCCACTTT.

This chain links TRBV5-1 with TRBJ2-7, with TRBD2 identical over 10 bases. CDR3 length: 15 residues. V trimming: 1 base; J trimming: 4 bases; junction bases outside the gene matches: 5. Germline V CDR1 and CDR2: SGHRS, YFSETQ. The CDR3 region has the DNA TGCGCCAGCAGCTTGATTAGCGGGGGGAATTACGAGCAGTACTTC. Protein: CASSLISGGNYEQYF.

This clone was counted a few times. The chain joins TRBV2 to TRBJ2-3; D is perhaps TRBD2 (6 bases). The CDR3 totals 13 residues. Per germline, CDR1 SNHLY and CDR2 FYNNEI. V was trimmed by 8 bases and J by 4 bases, leaving 13 bases between them. CDR3 sequence reads: CASLVGGSDTQYF. The DNA for the CDR3 is TGTGCCAGCCTTGTTGGGGGGTCAGATACGCAGTATTTT.

This chain uses TRBV19 with TRBJ1-5; TRBD1 matches 7 bases. Germline loops: CDR1 LNHDA, CDR2 SQIVND (reference sequence). The CDR3 has 15 residues. J was trimmed by 2 bases and V by 3 bases; bases with no gene match: 4. The CDR3 nucleotides read TGTGCCAGTAGTATGACCACAGGGGGCAATCAGCCCCAGCATTTT. Translation gives CASSMTTGGNQPQHF.

This clone showed up just a few times. J is TRBJ1-6 and V is TRBV6-5, with D hard to call. Trimming left V 2 bases short and J 10 bases short, with 9 bases between. The germline gives CDR1 MNHEY, CDR2 SVGAGI. CDR3 length: 13 amino acids. The CDR3 DNA reads TGTGCCAGCAGTTACGTCAGAGGGTCACCCCTCCACTTT. Amino acids: CASSYVRGSPLHF.

V and J are TRBV2 and TRBJ1-2; D not resolved. Trimming left V 6 bases short and J 4 bases short, with 18 bases between. The CDR3 contains 15 residues. Germline V lookup: CDR1 SNHLY, CDR2 FYNNEI. CDR3 DNA sequence: TGTGCCAGCAGCCGTCGGACTGCGGATGCCTATGGCTACACCTTC. As protein: CASSRRTADAYGYTF. Drawing the rest from reference TRBV2 and TRBJ1-2, the complete variable domain is EPEVTQTPSHQVTQMGQEVILRCVPISNHLYFYWYRQILGQKVEFLVSFYNNEISEKSEIFDDQFSVERPDGSNFTLKIRSTKLEDSAMYFCASSRRTADAYGYTFGSGTRLTVV.

This clone was seen a handful of times. The chain has TRBV27 and TRBJ1-1; D ambiguous. Germline V gene lookup returns CDR1 MNHEY and CDR2 SMNVEV (reference sequence). With 6 bases removed from V and 8 bases from J, the gap between germline ends came to 10 bases. This CDR3 contains 11 residues. CDR3 sequence reads: CASSNYREAFF. CDR3 sequence (DNA): TGTGCCAGCAGCAACTACCGGGAAGCTTTCTTT.

The J gene is TRBJ2-1, the V gene TRBV6-5, with 12 bases matching TRBD2. The CDR3 is made up of 13 amino acids. Germline lookup yields CDR1 MNHEY and CDR2 SVGAGI. After removal of 6 bases from V and 7 bases from J, the junction contained 1 base not matched to a gene. The CDR3 region has the DNA TGTGCCAGCAGGCTAGCGGGGGGGAATGAGCAGTTCTTC. This codes for CASRLAGGNEQFF.

The gene calls are TRBV30 and TRBJ1-5, with a weak D call TRBD1 (5 bases). V was cut by 2 bases and J by 7 bases, with 15 bases left in between. The germline V gene encodes CDR1 GTSNPN and CDR2 SVGIG (reference sequence). This CDR3 has 14 residues. The CDR3 DNA sequence: TGTGCCTGGAGTTCCCGACAGTTCGTACAGCCCCAGCATTTT. Protein: CAWSSRQFVQPQHF.

This clone was counted a single time. This chain joins TRBV27 and TRBJ2-7; TRBD2 agrees at 7 bases. The germline V gene has CDR1 MNHEY and CDR2 SMNVEV (reference sequence). J gave up 6 bases and V 7 bases, and 12 bases lay outside the gene matches. The CDR3 runs to 14 residues. CDR3 DNA: TGTGCCAGCATCCTAAGGGGAGGGGATGGCGAGCAGTACTTC. Amino acids: CASILRGGDGEQYF.

The chain recombines TRBV5-1 with TRBJ2-1; no firm D call. The V gene lost 3 bases and the J gene lost 4 bases, with 2 bases spanning the gap. Per germline, CDR1 SGHRS and CDR2 YFSETQ. The CDR3 spans 11 residues. The CDR3 is CASSSYNEQFF. CDR3 bases: TGCGCCAGCAGCTCATACAATGAGCAGTTCTTC.